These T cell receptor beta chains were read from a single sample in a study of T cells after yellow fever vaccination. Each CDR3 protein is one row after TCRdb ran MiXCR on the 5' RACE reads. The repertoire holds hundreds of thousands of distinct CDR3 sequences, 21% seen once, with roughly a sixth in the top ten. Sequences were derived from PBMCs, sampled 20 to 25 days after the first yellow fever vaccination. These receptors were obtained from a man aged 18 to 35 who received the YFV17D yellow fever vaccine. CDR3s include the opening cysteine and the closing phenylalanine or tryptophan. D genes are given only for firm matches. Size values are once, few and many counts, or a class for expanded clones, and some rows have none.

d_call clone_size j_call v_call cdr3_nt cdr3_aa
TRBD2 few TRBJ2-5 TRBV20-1 TGCAGTGCTAGGGACAGCGGGGGGATGGGGACCCAGTACTTC CSARDSGGMGTQYF
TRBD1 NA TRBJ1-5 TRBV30 TGTGCCTGGAGTGCAGGACAGGGGCGTCAGCCCCAGCATTTT CAWSAGQGRQPQHF
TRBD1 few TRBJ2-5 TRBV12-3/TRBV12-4 TGTGCCAGCAGTGGTAAGGGGGCAGAGGAGACCCAGTACTTC CASSGKGAEETQYF
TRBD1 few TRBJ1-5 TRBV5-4 TGTGCCAGCAGCTCCTCCACAGGGGTTGAATATCGCAATCAGCCCCAGCATTTT CASSSSTGVEYRNQPQHF
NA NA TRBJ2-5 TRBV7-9 TGTGCCAGCAGCTTAGCGCCGATGTCGGGCGCGGGGACCCAGTACTTC CASSLAPMSGAGTQYF
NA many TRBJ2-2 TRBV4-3 TGCGCCAGCAGCCAAGAAATCCACACCGGGGAGCTGTTTTTT CASSQEIHTGELFF
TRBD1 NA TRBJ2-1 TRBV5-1 TGCGCCAGCAGTGGGGGTAACAGGGGAACTGAGCAGTTCTTC CASSGGNRGTEQFF
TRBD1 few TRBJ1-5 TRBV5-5 TGTGCCAGCAGCTTATGGGGACAGGGTAGCAATCAGCCCCAGCATTTT CASSLWGQGSNQPQHF
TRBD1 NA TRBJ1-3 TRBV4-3 TGCGCCAGCAGCCAAGATCCGACAGGGCACTCTGGAAACACCATATATTTT CASSQDPTGHSGNTIYF
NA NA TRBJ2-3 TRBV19 TGTGCCAGTAGGGCCGACCTCGCAACAGATACGCAGTATTTT CASRADLATDTQYF
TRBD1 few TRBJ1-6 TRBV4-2 TGTGCCAGCAGCCAAGATAGTGGCAGGGGGCCGTTGAATTCACCCCTCCACTTT CASSQDSGRGPLNSPLHF
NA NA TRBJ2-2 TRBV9 TGTGCCAGCAGCGTAGGACCTAACACCGGGGAGCTGTTTTTT CASSVGPNTGELFF
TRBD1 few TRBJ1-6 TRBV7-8 TGTGCCAGCAGCCTGACAGGGTATAATTCACCCCTCCACTTT CASSLTGYNSPLHF
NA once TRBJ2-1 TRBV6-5 TGTGCCAGCAGTTACGAGGTAGGAGAGAAAAATGAGCAGTTCTTC CASSYEVGEKNEQFF
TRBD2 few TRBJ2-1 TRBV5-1 TGCGCCAGCGGGCTCTCGGGGGGGCCGAATGAGCAGTTCTTC CASGLSGGPNEQFF
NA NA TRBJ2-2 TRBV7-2 TGTGCCAGCAGCTCACGCCCTACCCCGGACGGGGAGCTGTTTTTT CASSSRPTPDGELFF
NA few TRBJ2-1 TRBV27 TGTGCCAGCAGTTTATCGTTGGGAAGCTCCTACAATGAGCAGTTCTTC CASSLSLGSSYNEQFF
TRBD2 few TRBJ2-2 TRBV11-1 TGTGCCAGCAGCTCCAGCGGACGAGCCAGCGGGGGTCGGACCGGGGAGCTGTTTTTT CASSSSGRASGGRTGELFF
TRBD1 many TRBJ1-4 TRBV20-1 TGCAGTGCTTATGGACAGGGACCAGAAAAACTGTTTTTT CSAYGQGPEKLFF
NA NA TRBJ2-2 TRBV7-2 TGTGCCAGCAGCCCGCTTGTAGGTCCCGGGGAGCTGTTTTTT CASSPLVGPGELFF
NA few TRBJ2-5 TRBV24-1 TGTGCCACCAGTGAGATTGGTCGAGAGACCCAGTACTTC CATSEIGRETQYF
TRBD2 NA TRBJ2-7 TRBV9 TGTGCCAGCAGCGACCGGACTAGTCTAGAGGACGAGCAGTACTTC CASSDRTSLEDEQYF
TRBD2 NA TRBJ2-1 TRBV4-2 TGTGCCAGCAGCCGGACTAGCGGCAGCTCCTACAATGAGCAGTTCTTC CASSRTSGSSYNEQFF
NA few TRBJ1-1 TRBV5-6 TGTGCCAGCAGCTTTTCTGATACTGAAGCTTTCTTT CASSFSDTEAFF
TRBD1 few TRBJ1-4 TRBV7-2 TGTGCCAGCAGCTCGGGACAGCCCCAGGGAAAACTGTTTTTT CASSSGQPQGKLFF
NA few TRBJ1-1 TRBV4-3 TGCGCCAGCAGCCAAGGCCGCCTAAATCTGGGGGCCCGGTACACTGAAGCTTTCTTT CASSQGRLNLGARYTEAFF
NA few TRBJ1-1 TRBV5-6 TGTGCCAGCAGCTTGGATAGATTAGGAGCTTTCTTT CASSLDRLGAFF
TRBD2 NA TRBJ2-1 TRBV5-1 TGCGCCAGCAGCTTGGGCCCGGGGGGTTGGAATGAGCAGTTCTTC CASSLGPGGWNEQFF
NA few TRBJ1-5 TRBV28 TGTGCCAGCAGCCCCGGAGGCCGGGGGAAGGCGCCCCAGCATTTT CASSPGGRGKAPQHF
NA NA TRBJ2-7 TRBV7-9 TGTGCCAGCAGCTTAGCAGGGACTCTCAACGAGCAGTACTTC CASSLAGTLNEQYF
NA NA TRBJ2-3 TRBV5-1 TGCGCCAGCAGCTTGACGCTTTCGTCGGATACGCAGTATTTT CASSLTLSSDTQYF
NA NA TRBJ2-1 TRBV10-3 TGTGCCATTTCGGACAGCAATGAGCAGTTCTTC CAISDSNEQFF
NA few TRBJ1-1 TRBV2 TGTGCCAGCAACCCCGGGGGGCCTGGGGGAGCTTTCTTT CASNPGGPGGAFF